This T cell receptor beta chain was found in a study of blood T cells in healthy people across ages. The CDR3 has 13 residues. The V gene lost 5 bases and the J gene lost 2 bases, with 8 bases spanning the gap. Germline CDR1 reads LGHNT; CDR2 reads FRNRAP. Primers used in a second PCR of about 6 to 11 cycles were a sample-barcoded 5' primer and a J-beta primer mix. Using its own MiXCR run on the 5' RACE reads, TCRdb lists one record per CDR3 protein. The data contain about 1,500,000 distinct CDR3 sequences, 42% of them singletons. The receptor was isolated from a woman in her late teens or twenties in good health. This chain links TRBV12-5 with TRBJ2-3; no definite D call. Sample: blood. The CDR3 DNA sequence: TGTGCTAGTGGTCTCTATACCACAGATACGCAGTATTTT. This translates into CASGLYTTDTQYF.